This T cell receptor beta chain was identified in a study of early T cells in non-severe SARS-CoV-2 infection. Whole-study context: With bulk RNA from unsorted whole blood as input, sequencing yielded unpaired chains. The study's findings and limits: The VDJdb matching leaned toward anti-spike CD8 responses and overlooked private and CD4 specificities.

Note on this clonotype: What it recognizes is unknown.

CDR1 is SGHTA and CDR2 is FQGTGA in the germline V gene. With 5 bases removed from V and 8 bases from J, the gap between germline ends came to 15 bases. The CDR3 runs to 13 residues. Attachment of unique molecular identifiers was made to individual cDNA molecules. TCRdb reprocessed the 5' RACE reads via MiXCR and lists one record per CDR3 protein. The sample shows fewer than 120,000 distinct CDR3 sequences, 10% to 15% of them seen only once. Here the sequenced sample was whole blood, taken at baseline. The clonotype comes from an adult who was a healthcare worker with PCR-confirmed SARS-CoV-2 infection or an uninfected control (not recorded which). V and J are TRBV7-3 and TRBJ1-1; D uncertain. The CDR3 region has the DNA TGTGCCAGCAGCCTAAATCCGACACGCGAAGCTTTCTTT. Translated: CASSLNPTREAFF.